This paragraph reports one T cell receptor (beta chain). This clonotype has at least ten counts. Its binding antigen is unknown. The input lacks base qualities; no much larger clone sits a single base away. Instrument used: Illumina MiSeq. TCRbeta CDR3 amplification used genomic DNA from the sorted T cell subsets as template. The TCRbeta CDR3 region was amplified by multiplex PCR with 30 forward and 13 reverse primers. PCR products were purified with AMPure XP beads, then indices and adaptors were added in a second roughly 26-cycle PCR. Before sequencing, libraries were gel-purified with the QIAquick Gel Extraction Kit. The source study handled its data this way. Paired-end reads were merged using FLASH and were aligned with IgBLAST to IMGT V, D and J germline references. Reads with below 70% alignment identity to germline references were discarded, and 9.5 million to 14 million reads were retained study-wide. CDR3 boundaries, reading frame and productivity were assigned according to IMGT definitions. A highly-expanded clone was defined as any clone making up 1% or more of reads, and normalized Shannon entropy served as the measure of diversity. Group differences in Shannon entropy were tested with unpaired two-tailed t-tests. TCRdb applied fastp at Q25 and MiXCR to the public reads, then kept only in-frame beta chains. Duplicate CDR3 protein sequences are folded into a single record with the most common DNA and genes. TCRdb assigned the V and J calls; the authors' analysis was not used. For this sample there are a few hundred thousand distinct CDR3 sequences; approximately 45% appear just once. Jointly, the top ten make up around 15% of the sample.

From V the trimming removes 6 bases and from J it removes 3 bases, while the gene matches leave 4 bases of the junction unaccounted for. The CDR3 measures 13 amino acids from cysteine to phenylalanine. Only the CDR3 portion is preserved as DNA: 39 bases, with reading frame beginning at the first base. Sequences WSHSY (CDR1) and SAAADI (CDR2) are obtained from the germline V gene. This specimen comes from a study of type 1 and type 2 diabetes patients (TCRdb year 2016). General notes on the study: Nine type 1 diabetes patients, a few type 2 diabetes patients and 6 or 7 nondiabetic controls, all recruited in China, made up the cohort. The TCRbeta libraries underwent paired-end sequencing on Illumina HiSeq 2000 or MiSeq instruments. In the study, high-throughput sequencing was used to profile TCRbeta repertoires so that type 1 diabetes, type 2 diabetes and nondiabetic individuals could be compared. Altogether, 15 million to 20 million paired-end reads were produced across the whole study. Comparing approximately 18-cycle and roughly 25-cycle amplification showed similar V gene usage, suggesting similar primer efficiencies and random PCR bias. Throughout the study, CD4 or CD8 MicroBeads on MACS columns were used to positively select CD4+ and CD8+ T cells from PBMCs. Type 2 diabetes patients served as a disease comparison group for the type 1 diabetes patients. Overall study results and their limits: Few highly-expanded CD4+ clones, median one, were found in type 2 diabetes patients, accounting for a median around 3.9% of reads. Since just a limited number of T2D and control samples were sequenced, some T1D-only HECs might also appear in more T2D or control samples. Age and gender were not matched between study groups, possibly biasing interpretation. Type 2 diabetes and control samples had highly correlated V and J gene usage patterns, with the correlation between samples averaging roughly 0.97. High diversity was shown by type 2 diabetes repertoires, and the diversity was significantly greater than that of type 1 diabetes repertoires in both CD4+ and CD8+ T cells.

Standard classification criteria for type 1 or type 2 diabetes were met by all diabetic patients, and glucose and C-peptide were assessed by WHO-recommended methods. Donors with other autoimmune diseases or infections within the previous four weeks were excluded from participation. Approximately 9.8 milliliters of peripheral blood were drawn from each participant. LymphoPrep density separation was used to isolate PBMCs. Sequencing used peripheral blood mononuclear cells (PBMCs). This sequence uses TRBV10-2 and TRBJ2-7, and TRBD2 aligns with 8 junction nucleotides. This sequence originates from a man aged 18 to 29 with type 2 diabetes. The CDR3: CASRAGDYYEQYF. The DNA sequence reads TGCGCCAGCAGAGCGGGGGACTACTACGAGCAGTACTTC.